This TCR beta chain was sequenced during a study of cytomegalovirus exposure and HLA in healthy donors. The germline V gene encodes CDR1 MNHNY and CDR2 SVGAGI (reference sequence). The CDR3 has 12 amino acids. Trimming pared 7 bases from V and 1 base from J, leaving 7 bases between. Study-wide results and limits: Immune exposure data for these donors was limited to CMV serostatus. Prior analysis indicated that the majority of TCR beta V segments exhibited productivity approximately 90% or approximately 30% of the time.

A word on this clone: Its antigen is currently unknown.

PCR primers comprised 60 Vbeta and 13 Jbeta primers. The assay was immunoSEQ multiplex PCR, and TCRdb's table has in-frame clones only and misses some. The sample lists approximately 93,000 clones, around four fifths occurring once. The TCR was taken from a woman aged 40 to 50 in good health and CMV-seronegative. This chain uses TRBV6-6 with TRBJ1-1; D not resolved. Sequenced sample: PBMCs. The CDR3 DNA reads TGTGCCAGCACCAGACAGAACACTGAAGCTTTCTTT. Encoded protein: CASTRQNTEAFF.